This TCR beta chain was identified in a study of shared clonotypes between healthy human individuals. There are 13 residues in the CDR3. Trimming removed 2 bases from V and 8 bases from J, with 10 bases in between. Germline assignment: CDR1 MDHEN and CDR2 SYDVKM. The naive CD8 population came from CD45RO-negative cells selected for CCR7, without terminally differentiated effector memory CD45RA+ cells. The protocol was immunoSEQ multiplex PCR, while the TCRdb copy is restricted to in-frame clones and leaves out a portion. The table lists 550,000 to 750,000 clones, around 95% of them singletons. On this clone itself: Antigen: not known.

Regarding the study as a whole: About 5% of naive CD4 clonotypes were shared across four donors. Rarefaction exposed incomplete sorted-subset sequencing despite large depth.

The specimen sequenced was naive CD8+ T cells sorted from blood. J is TRBJ2-1 and V is TRBV28; D gene uncertain. The sequence was obtained from a woman aged 30 to 39 in good health. This CDR3 is CASSLRPRDEQFF. The CDR3 DNA follows: TGTGCCAGCAGTTTAAGACCTCGGGATGAGCAGTTCTTC.